These 23 T cell receptor beta chains were sequenced from one sample in a study of T cell responses to AZD1222 COVID-19 vaccine. Only in-frame clones appear in the TCRdb table, and some are missing; sequencing was by immunoSEQ multiplex PCR. The table includes more than 110,000 clones, around nine tenths detected once. The source was peripheral blood, collected on day 0 of AZD1222 vaccination. Receptors were obtained from an adult in good health.

The V gene is TRBV6-2 or TRBV6-3, the J gene TRBJ2-2, with D hard to call. Germline CDR1 is MNHEY and CDR2 is SVGEGT. The CDR3 is 16 amino acids. V was clipped by 0 bases and J by 5 bases, with 13 bases between them. CDR3 amino acids: CASSYSPSGLTGELFF. The CDR3 DNA sequence: TGTGCCAGCAGTTACTCGCCTAGTGGGTTGACCGGGGAGCTGTTTTTT.

The chain employs TRBV11-3 and TRBJ2-3, with D perhaps assigned TRBD1 or TRBD2 (6 bases each). Trimming left V 5 bases short and J 5 bases short, with 20 bases between. Germline V lookup: CDR1 SGHNT, CDR2 YENEEA. The CDR3 spans 16 residues. The CDR3 sequence: CASSRGRGDRVDTQYF. Written as DNA, the CDR3 is TGTGCCAGCAGCCGGGGTAGGGGGGATAGGGTAGATACGCAGTATTTT.

The chain links TRBV28 to TRBJ2-2; 8 bases are shared with TRBD2. CDR1 MDHEN and CDR2 SYDVKM come from the germline V gene. The CDR3 sequence is 14 residues long. The V and J ends lost 7 bases and 8 bases, in that order; junction bases with no gene match: 9. CDR3 amino acids: CASIQAGVAGELFF. CDR3 DNA: TGTGCCAGCATCCAAGCGGGAGTGGCAGGGGAGCTGTTTTTT.

V usage is TRBV11-3 and J usage is TRBJ2-1; the match to TRBD1 covers 7 bases. Per the germline V gene, CDR1 is SGHNT and CDR2 is YENEEA. Trimming cost V 5 bases and J 0 bases; bases outside gene matches: 10. This CDR3 is 17 amino acids long. Here the CDR3 DNA reads TGTGCCAGCAGCAATTTGGACAGGTGGACCTCCTACAATGAGCAGTTCTTC. As protein: CASSNLDRWTSYNEQFF.

The rearrangement joins TRBV23-1 to TRBJ2-7; 12 positions match TRBD1. TRBV23-1 is an open reading frame whose function is uncertain. This CDR3 region has 16 residues. J gave up 0 bases and V 4 bases, and 4 bases lay outside the gene matches. CDR3 residues: CASSRWGQGASYEQYF. The CDR3 DNA is TGCGCCAGCAGTCGGTGGGGACAGGGGGCCTCCTACGAGCAGTACTTC.

The table lists this clone with a count of one. The chain carries TRBV19 and TRBJ1-6, with D perhaps matching TRBD1 (5 bases). The germline V gene has CDR1 LNHDA and CDR2 SQIVND (reference sequence). The V and J ends lost 7 bases and 8 bases respectively, with 15 bases between them. The CDR3 sequence is 14 residues long. The CDR3 loop reads CASKVGPLDSPLHF. The CDR3 region has the DNA TGTGCCAGTAAAGTGGGGCCCTTAGATTCACCCCTCCACTTT.

CDR3 amino acids: CASSLGTGYVTEAFF. In DNA form, the CDR3 reads TGTGCCAGCAGCTTAGGAACAGGGTATGTCACTGAAGCTTTCTTT. V is TRBV7-3 and J is TRBJ1-1; D might be TRBD1 (6 bases). The V gene's germline CDR1 is SGHTA and CDR2 FQGTGA. V was trimmed by 2 bases and J by 4 bases, leaving 14 bases between them. This CDR3 region has 15 residues.

This clone was recorded a few times. The chain couples TRBV20-1 to TRBJ2-7; D might be TRBD1 or TRBD2, each matching 5 bases. The CDR3 length is 15 residues. The V gene lost 3 bases and the J gene lost 4 bases, with 19 bases spanning the gap. CDR1 is DFQATT, CDR2 SNEGSKA, per germline (reference sequence). This chain's CDR3 is CSASVPGPKRYEQYF. CDR3 sequence (DNA): TGCAGTGCTAGTGTCCCGGGACCAAAAAGGTACGAGCAGTACTTC.

The rearrangement uses TRBV7-9 and TRBJ1-2; D call uncertain. The CDR3 runs to 12 residues. With 0 bases removed from V and 8 bases from J, the gap between germline ends came to 7 bases. Germline CDR1 and CDR2: SEHNR and FQNEAQ (reference sequence). CDR3 sequence (DNA): TGTGCCAGCAGCTTAGCCCTTTGGGGCTACACCTTC. This sequence encodes CASSLALWGYTF. The full variable domain, completed using reference TRBV7-9 and TRBJ1-2, is DTGVSQNPRHKITKRGQNVTFRCDPISEHNRLYWYRQTLGQGPEFLTYFQNEAQLEKSRLLSDRFSAERPKGSFSTLEIQRTEQGDSAMYLCASSLALWGYTFGSGTRLTVV.

In DNA form, the CDR3 reads TGTGCCAGCAGTTTCAGGAATCAGGGGTTAAGGGAGCAGTTCTTC. It translates to CASSFRNQGLREQFF. J is TRBJ2-1 and V is TRBV27, with a possible D match to TRBD1 (6 bases). In germline, CDR1 is MNHEY, CDR2 SMNVEV (reference sequence). This CDR3 has 15 amino acids. V lost 3 bases, J lost 10 bases, and 19 bases lay in between.

The V and J genes are TRBV5-5 and TRBJ1-6, with D perhaps TRBD1 (6 bases). CDR1 is SGHKS, CDR2 YYEKEE, per germline (reference sequence). CDR3 size: 15 residues. The ends were cut back, 5 bases at V and 7 bases at J, with 16 bases in the middle. CDR3 DNA: TGTGCCAGCAGTCAGCAGGGGTTAGGGAATTCACCCCTCCACTTT. Its translation is CASSQQGLGNSPLHF.

The chain has TRBV11-3 and TRBJ1-2; 9 bases map to TRBD1. Germline V CDR1 and CDR2: SGHNT, YENEEA. V lost 5 bases to trimming and J lost 3 bases; unmatched junction nucleotides: 10. This CDR3 is 16 amino acids long. The DNA of the CDR3 is TGTGCCAGCAGCCGTGGACAGGGGTTATCTTACTATGGCTACACCTTC. Translation: CASSRGQGLSYYGYTF.

The CDR3 coding sequence is TGTGCCAGCAGCTTCACAGGGGGCGGGAGTGAAAAACTGTTTTTT. Translation gives CASSFTGGGSEKLFF. The rearrangement links TRBV11-2 to TRBJ1-4; 9 bases map to TRBD1. Trimming cost V 3 bases and J 7 bases; bases outside gene matches: 6. Germline-derived CDR1 and CDR2 are SGHAT and FQNNGV. The CDR3 consists of 15 residues.

This rearrangement joins TRBV28 to TRBJ2-7; perhaps TRBD1 as D (6 bases). Germline-derived CDR1 and CDR2 are MDHEN and SYDVKM. This CDR3 has 12 amino acids. V lost 2 bases and J lost 4, with 6 bases in between. The CDR3 DNA follows: TGTGCCAGCAGTTTACAGGGGTACGAGCAGTACTTC. This gives the protein CASSLQGYEQYF.

The chain carries TRBV24-1 and TRBJ2-2; 11 bases match TRBD1. This CDR3 is 17 amino acids long. Germline CDR1 and CDR2: KGHDR and SFDVKD. V was clipped by 4 bases and J by 4 bases; unmatched bases: 7. CDR3 sequence (DNA): TGTGCCACCAGTGACCCTCTGGGGACAGGGGGCACCGGGGAGCTGTTTTTT. It translates to CATSDPLGTGGTGELFF.

The gene calls are TRBV11-3 and TRBJ1-6; D is unclear. The V end was cut by 2 bases, the J end by 7 bases, with 15 bases between. The CDR3 is made up of 16 amino acids. The germline gives CDR1 SGHNT, CDR2 YENEEA. Written as DNA, the CDR3 is TGTGCCAGCAGCTTACACCTGGCAGGAATCAATTCACCCCTCCACTTT. Amino acid sequence: CASSLHLAGINSPLHF.

This sequence joins TRBV12-3 or TRBV12-4 and TRBJ2-2, with 7 bases identical to TRBD1. The junction had 3 bases not matched to a gene; V was cut back by 5 bases and J by 6 bases. This CDR3 is 13 amino acids long. Here the CDR3 DNA reads TGTGCCAGCAGTCGACAGGGTCCCGGGGAGCTGTTTTTT. Encoded protein: CASSRQGPGELFF.

This chain joins TRBV7-8 and TRBJ1-2; weak D call: TRBD1 (6 bases). This CDR3 comprises 15 residues. From germline, CDR1 is SGHVS and CDR2 FQNEAQ. V shed 1 base and J shed 4 bases, with 13 bases lying between them. CDR3 nucleotide sequence: TGTGCCAGCAGCTTAGACTCCAGGGGATTCTATGGCTACACCTTC. It is translated as CASSLDSRGFYGYTF.

The chain couples TRBV10-1 to TRBJ2-7; D is undetermined. The V gene's germline CDR1 is WNHNN and CDR2 SYGVQD (reference sequence). The CDR3 is 14 amino acids. Trimming removed 0 bases at V and 6 bases at J, with 12 bases between. The DNA of the CDR3 is TGCGCCAGCAGTGAGTCGAGGTGGGCAGCCGAGCAGTACTTC. Translated, it gives CASSESRWAAEQYF.

This chain links TRBV11-2 with TRBJ1-6; unclear D gene. This CDR3 contains 15 residues. The germline V gene has CDR1 SGHAT and CDR2 FQNNGV. Trimming took 4 bases from V and 17 from J, leaving 24 bases between them. CDR3 in amino acids: CASSSLRGRSHGVHF. DNA for the CDR3: TGTGCCAGCAGCTCGCTCCGTGGTCGGTCCCACGGTGTCCACTTT. Filled out from reference TRBV11-2 and TRBJ1-6, the complete variable domain reads EAGVAQSPRYKIIEKRQSVAFWCNPISGHATLYWYQQILGQGPKLLIQFQNNGVVDDSQLPKDRFSAERLKGVDSTLKIQPAKLEDSAVYLCASSSLRGRSHGVHFGNGTRLTVT.

The chain combines TRBV7-9 with TRBJ1-6, with no clear D. Between the trimmed V and J ends, which lost 2 bases and 8 bases, there was a span of 10 bases. Germline-derived CDR1 and CDR2 are SEHNR and FQNEAQ (reference sequence). The CDR3 totals 14 residues. CDR3 nucleotides: TGTGCCAGCAGCTTACTTCGAGTTGATTCACCCCTCCACTTT. Protein product: CASSLLRVDSPLHF. Based on the CDR3 plus reference TRBV7-9 and TRBJ1-6, the full variable domain is DTGVSQNPRHKITKRGQNVTFRCDPISEHNRLYWYRQTLGQGPEFLTYFQNEAQLEKSRLLSDRFSAERPKGSFSTLEIQRTEQGDSAMYLCASSLLRVDSPLHFGNGTRLTVT.

CDR3 nucleotide sequence: TGTGCCAGCAGCTTGGGGGAATCGGGACAACTCTACACAGATACGCAGTATTTT. This translates into CASSLGESGQLYTDTQYF. The chain employs TRBV7-9 and TRBJ2-3; a possible D gene is TRBD1 (6 bases). This CDR3 has 18 residues. Germline loops: CDR1 SEHNR, CDR2 FQNEAQ (reference sequence). Between the trimmed V and J ends, which lost 3 bases and 2 bases, there was a span of 21 bases.

This sequence joins TRBV3-1 (or the pseudogene TRBV3-2) and TRBJ2-7; D unclear. Trimming stripped 6 bases from V and 2 bases from J, with 11 bases between. Germline V CDR1 and CDR2: LGHDT, YNNKEL (reference sequence). The CDR3 has 13 amino acids. The CDR3 DNA follows: TGTGCCAGCAGTTATAACGGAGCCTACGAGCAGTACTTC. Amino acid sequence: CASSYNGAYEQYF.